This TCR beta chain comes out of a study of pediatric ulcerative colitis. The study, taken as a whole, reports: No controls had the two rectal clonotypes shared by ulcerative colitis patients. Compared with controls, ulcerative colitis showed greater blood-rectum clone sharing.

This CDR3 comprises 16 residues. Germline V gene lookup returns CDR1 MNHEY and CDR2 SVGAGI. V gave up 0 bases and J gave up 4 bases, with 13 bases separating them. This clone was seen just once. Its antigen is currently unknown. This table comes from immunoSEQ multiplex PCR, and its TCRdb copy is limited to in-frame clones, with some not included. Here the sample spans 55,000 to 75,000 clones, roughly 90% being singletons. The chain joins TRBV6-5 to TRBJ1-3, with a possible D match to TRBD1 (6 bases). The sequenced material came from blood. The source is a boy under 18 with severe ulcerative colitis. CDR3 amino acids: CASSYSPGGRGNTIYF. DNA of the CDR3: TGTGCCAGCAGTTACTCACCGGGGGGGCGCGGAAACACCATATATTTT.